A single sample gave rise to the 32 T cell receptor beta chains below, sequenced in a study of blood T cell repertoires in COVID-19. Here immunoSEQ multiplex PCR was the method, and the copy in TCRdb shows in-frame clones only, minus some. The sample has approximately 200,000 clones, less than 85% seen once. The sample was peripheral blood. The receptors were gathered from a woman older than 75 with COVID-19, enrolled during active disease.

This clone was detected only once. V gene TRBV5-1 combines with J gene TRBJ2-3; 8 nucleotides line up with TRBD2. The CDR3 has 16 amino acids. V trimming: 0 bases; J trimming: 1 base; junction bases outside the gene matches: 4. Looked up from germline, CDR1 is SGHRS and CDR2 is YFSETQ. The CDR3 DNA follows: TGCGCCAGCAGCTTGGCCTTAGCGGGGCGCACAGATACGCAGTATTTT. Translated, it gives CASSLALAGRTDTQYF.

The chain combines TRBV19 with TRBJ1-4; TRBD1 aligns across 8 bases. Germline CDR1 reads LNHDA; CDR2 reads SQIVND (reference sequence). The length of the CDR3 is 14 residues. V lost 1 base to trimming and J lost 8 bases; unmatched junction nucleotides: 3. In DNA form, the CDR3 reads TGTGCCAGTAGTATAGTACAGGGGGACGAAAAACTGTTTTTT. Translated, it gives CASSIVQGDEKLFF.

A few counts support this clone. The chain joins TRBV6-5 to TRBJ1-2; 7 bases agree with TRBD1. The CDR3 runs to 14 residues. Germline CDR1 and CDR2: MNHEY and SVGAGI. V trimming: 7 bases; J trimming: 1 base; junction bases outside the gene matches: 6. The CDR3 reads CASIPGGLNYGYTF. CDR3 DNA sequence: TGTGCCAGCATCCCAGGGGGTCTTAACTATGGCTACACCTTC.

The chain recombines TRBV5-1 with TRBJ2-3, with TRBD2 identical over 10 bases. The CDR3 has 15 residues. V was pared by 5 bases and J by 0 bases, with 3 bases of the junction left unmatched. CDR1 SGHRS and CDR2 YFSETQ come from the germline V gene. This CDR3 reads CASRSGRGSTDTQYF. CDR3 nucleotide sequence: TGCGCCAGCAGAAGCGGGAGGGGGAGCACAGATACGCAGTATTTT.

The chain couples TRBV5-1 to TRBJ1-2; weak D call: TRBD1 (5 bases). In germline, CDR1 is SGHRS, CDR2 YFSETQ. V was cut by 4 bases and J by 6 bases, with 13 bases left in between. There are 13 residues in the CDR3. CDR3 DNA sequence: TGCGCCAGCAGCCGGGGAGGGACTGATGGCTACACCTTC. Translation gives CASSRGGTDGYTF.

This clone was picked up a small number of times. The chain couples TRBV5-1 to TRBJ1-4; 9 positions match TRBD1. Germline trimming cut 8 bases from V and 5 bases from J; bases unmatched to any gene: 7. Germline lookup yields CDR1 SGHRS and CDR2 YFSETQ. CDR3 length: 14 amino acids. The CDR3 DNA sequence: TGCGCCAGTTCGCCCGGGACAGGGAATGAAAAACTGTTTTTT. This gives the protein CASSPGTGNEKLFF.

J is TRBJ1-4 and V is TRBV24-1; no clear D. This CDR3 spans 13 amino acids. V was pared by 2 bases and J by 5 bases, with 5 bases between. Germline V gene data show CDR1 as KGHDR and CDR2 as SFDVKD. The CDR3 protein is CATSDSRNEKLFF. The DNA for the CDR3 is TGTGCCACCAGTGATTCGAGGAATGAAAAACTGTTTTTT.

There are a few counts of this clone. This sequence joins TRBV20-1 and TRBJ2-1; 13 bases match TRBD2. CDR1 is DFQATT and CDR2 is SNEGSKA in the germline V gene (reference sequence). With V trimmed by 3 bases and J by 5 bases, 7 bases remained unmatched. This CDR3 contains 16 residues. Written as DNA, the CDR3 is TGCAGTGCTAGTTCTCCTACTAGCGGGAGGGACAATGAGCAGTTCTTC. This sequence encodes CSASSPTSGRDNEQFF.

CDR3 in amino acids: CASTLENTGELFF. The CDR3 DNA reads TGTGCCAGCACCCTAGAGAACACCGGGGAGCTGTTTTTT. The J gene is TRBJ2-2, the V gene TRBV28; no clear D gene. In germline, CDR1 is MDHEN, CDR2 SYDVKM. The CDR3 covers 13 residues. Trimming cost V 7 bases and J 1 base, with 7 bases left between them.

The genes are TRBV5-1 and TRBJ1-4, with 9 positions matching TRBD1. This CDR3 comprises 14 residues. The germline V gene has CDR1 SGHRS and CDR2 YFSETQ. J lost 8 bases, V lost 2 bases, and 4 bases had no gene match. The CDR3 loop is CASSLGTGSEKLFF. CDR3 DNA: TGCGCCAGCAGCTTAGGGACAGGGAGCGAAAAACTGTTTTTT. The entire variable domain, with the rest obtained from reference TRBV5-1 and TRBJ1-4, is as follows: KAGVTQTPRYLIKTRGQQVTLSCSPISGHRSVSWYQQTPGQGLQFLFEYFSETQRNKGNFPGRFSGRQFSNSRSEMNVSTLELGDSALYLCASSLGTGSEKLFFGSGTQLSVL.

CDR3 protein: CASSELLGANSPLHF. The DNA for the CDR3 is TGTGCCAGCAGTGAATTGCTGGGGGCTAATTCACCCCTCCACTTT. The rearrangement joins TRBV6-1 to TRBJ1-6; a possible D gene is TRBD1 (6 bases). Trimming shortened V by 2 bases and J by 6 bases, and 11 bases separated the two germline ends. This CDR3 has 15 residues. In germline, CDR1 is MNHNS, CDR2 SASEGT.

The CDR3 DNA reads as TGCGCCAGCAGCCAAGATCCCGGGACAGCGAACACTGAAGCTTTCTTT. Residues: CASSQDPGTANTEAFF. The chain has TRBV4-1 and TRBJ1-1; TRBD1 matches 7 bases. Germline CDR1 MGHRA, CDR2 YSYEKL. CDR3 length equals 16 residues. Unmatched junction bases numbered 5, after V lost 0 bases and J lost 1 base.

The J gene is TRBJ1-1, the V gene TRBV4-1; no definite D call. Germline values: CDR1 MGHRA, CDR2 YSYEKL. The V end lost 0 bases, the J end lost 10 bases, and 24 bases lay between the germline ends. The CDR3 has 17 amino acids. The CDR3 here is CASSQEGYYGKQLGAFF. The CDR3 DNA reads TGCGCCAGCAGCCAAGAGGGTTATTATGGAAAACAGTTAGGAGCTTTCTTT.

The chain combines TRBV3-1 (or the pseudogene TRBV3-2) with TRBJ2-7; D uncertain. V was pared by 0 bases and J by 6 bases, with 21 bases between. This CDR3 is 17 amino acids long. The germline V gene has CDR1 LGHDT and CDR2 YNNKEL (reference sequence). CDR3 DNA sequence: TGTGCCAGCAGCCAAGATTCAACGATTACCTATGGGCGCGAGCAGTACTTC. Translating it yields CASSQDSTITYGREQYF.

The J gene is TRBJ2-7, the V gene TRBV5-5; 8 bases align to TRBD2. CDR3 length: 13 amino acids. The V gene's germline CDR1 is SGHKS and CDR2 YYEKEE (reference sequence). V lost 4 bases and J lost 2; bases outside the gene matches: 2. CDR3 DNA: TGTGCCAGCAGCCGGGGGGGAACCTACGAGCAGTACTTC. Its protein product is CASSRGGTYEQYF. Full variable domain (outside the CDR3, taken from reference TRBV5-5 and TRBJ2-7): DAGVTQSPTHLIKTRGQQVTLRCSPISGHKSVSWYQQVLGQGPQFIFQYYEKEERGRGNFPDRFSARQFPNYSSELNVNALLLGDSALYLCASSRGGTYEQYFGPGTRLTVT.

The chain is built from TRBV18 and TRBJ2-3, with D perhaps given as TRBD1 or TRBD2 (11 bases each). CDR1 and CDR2 (germline): KGHSH, LQKENI. The CDR3 sequence is 19 residues long. V lost 6 bases, J lost 0 bases, and 25 bases lay in between. Written as DNA, the CDR3 is TGTGCCAGCTCTCCGGGACAGGGGGGACTAGCGGCAAGCACAGATACGCAGTATTTT. Encoded protein: CASSPGQGGLAASTDTQYF.

The rearrangement links TRBV5-1 to TRBJ2-7; D is ambiguous. Trimming took 0 bases from V and 4 from J, leaving 14 bases between them. This CDR3 contains 15 residues. The V gene's germline CDR1 is SGHRS and CDR2 YFSETQ. The CDR3 DNA sequence: TGCGCCAGCAGCTTGGACGCTACGGTCAAGTACGAGCAGTACTTC. Protein product: CASSLDATVKYEQYF.

This chain links TRBV9 with TRBJ1-6, with TRBD1 identical over 9 bases. Germline V lookup: CDR1 SGDLS, CDR2 YYNGEE. Losses at the gene ends were 3 bases for V and 14 bases for J; bases not matched to a gene: 9. The CDR3 loop spans 14 amino acids. DNA for the CDR3: TGTGCCAGCAGCGCAACCGACTGGGACAGGGCCCTCCACTTT. Translated: CASSATDWDRALHF.

The rearrangement uses TRBV7-3 and TRBJ1-1, with D possibly TRBD1 on 5 matching bases. Germline V gene data show CDR1 as SGHTA and CDR2 as FQGTGA. V was pared by 2 bases and J by 0 bases, with 13 bases between. The CDR3 runs 16 residues. In DNA form, the CDR3 reads TGTGCCAGCAGCTTACTAGGGGCCGGAATGAACACTGAAGCTTTCTTT. It translates to CASSLLGAGMNTEAFF.

The rearrangement uses TRBV27 and TRBJ2-2; 8 nucleotides match TRBD1. Trimming removed 5 bases from V and 5 bases from J; junction bases left unmatched: 7. This CDR3 has 15 amino acids. Germline CDR1 and CDR2: MNHEY and SMNVEV (reference sequence). CDR3 sequence: CASSPDRVATGELFF. The CDR3 DNA follows: TGTGCCAGCAGTCCGGACAGGGTTGCTACCGGGGAGCTGTTTTTT.

The V and J genes are TRBV5-1 and TRBJ1-3, with 8 bases identical to TRBD1. V shed 4 bases and J 4 bases; nucleotides not matched to a gene: 4. Per the germline V gene, CDR1 is SGHRS and CDR2 is YFSETQ. This CDR3 has 14 amino acids. The chain's CDR3 is CASSTGGFGNTIYF. CDR3 DNA: TGCGCCAGCAGCACAGGGGGATTCGGAAACACCATATATTTT.

The chain uses TRBV7-2 and TRBJ2-7; TRBD2 matches at 8 bases. This CDR3 has 16 residues. J gave up 2 bases and V 5 bases, and 11 bases lay outside the gene matches. Germline loops: CDR1 SGHTA, CDR2 FQGNSA. The CDR3 loop is CASSQGLAGFPYEQYF. Written as DNA, the CDR3 is TGTGCCAGCAGCCAGGGGCTAGCGGGTTTCCCCTACGAGCAGTACTTC.

The chain has TRBV20-1 and TRBJ1-4; 8 bases match TRBD1. The CDR3 is made up of 15 amino acids. The germline V gene has CDR1 DFQATT and CDR2 SNEGSKA (reference sequence). With V trimmed by 3 bases and J by 4 bases, 7 bases remained unmatched. CDR3 DNA: TGCAGTGCTAGTGGACAGGGTGTTGATAATGAAAAACTGTTTTTT. Translation: CSASGQGVDNEKLFF.

The V gene is TRBV3-1 (or the pseudogene TRBV3-2), the J gene TRBJ1-3, with a weak D call TRBD1 (5 bases). V lost 0 bases to trimming and J lost 2 bases, with 11 bases between them. The CDR3 is 16 residues long. CDR1 and CDR2 from the germline V gene are LGHDT and YNNKEL (reference sequence). In nucleotides, the CDR3 is TGTGCCAGCAGCCAAGATCAGGGTTCGGCTGGAAACACCATATATTTT. Translated: CASSQDQGSAGNTIYF.

The V and J genes are TRBV5-4 and TRBJ2-5; D is uncertain. V lost 3 bases, J lost 5 bases, and 14 bases lay in between. Germline lookup yields CDR1 SGHNT and CDR2 YYREEE (reference sequence). This CDR3 is 14 amino acids long. The CDR3 spells CASSSSPERETQYF. CDR3 DNA sequence: TGTGCCAGCAGCTCGAGCCCGGAGAGGGAGACCCAGTACTTC.

V and J are TRBV5-4 and TRBJ2-2, with D possibly matching TRBD2 (6 bases). The CDR3 covers 15 residues. The V gene's germline CDR1 is SGHNT and CDR2 YYREEE (reference sequence). Deletions cut 1 base from V and 6 bases from J, with 13 bases between. CDR3 protein: CASSLPGRRSGELFF. The CDR3 DNA follows: TGTGCCAGCAGCTTGCCGGGGAGGCGGTCCGGGGAGCTGTTTTTT. The full variable domain, with the rest looked up from reference TRBV5-4 and TRBJ2-2, is ETGVTQSPTHLIKTRGQQVTLRCSSQSGHNTVSWYQQALGQGPQFIFQYYREEENGRGNFPPRFSGLQFPNYSSELNVNALELDDSALYLCASSLPGRRSGELFFGEGSRLTVL.

The chain is built from TRBV9 and TRBJ1-2; tentative D call: TRBD1 (6 bases). The CDR3 consists of 14 residues. Germline CDR1 and CDR2: SGDLS and YYNGEE. With 0 bases removed from V and 2 bases from J, the gap between germline ends came to 8 bases. The CDR3 DNA follows: TGTGCCAGCAGCGTAGGGACAGTCAACTATGGCTACACCTTC. This encodes CASSVGTVNYGYTF.

V is TRBV5-1 and J is TRBJ2-2; 11 positions agree with TRBD1. Germline assignment: CDR1 SGHRS and CDR2 YFSETQ. The length of the CDR3 is 18 residues. With V trimmed by 8 bases and J by 0 bases, 12 bases remained unmatched. CDR3 region: CASRERDRGSANTGELFF. DNA for the CDR3: TGCGCCAGTAGGGAGCGGGACAGGGGGTCCGCGAACACCGGGGAGCTGTTTTTT.

The DNA for the CDR3 is TGTGCCAGCAGTTTATTCGGACTACCAGACAAGAGCTCCTACAATGAGCAGTTCTTC. It yields the protein CASSLFGLPDKSSYNEQFF. This chain joins TRBV27 and TRBJ2-1, with D perhaps TRBD2 (6 bases). This CDR3 has 19 residues. The V gene lost 1 base and the J gene lost 0 bases, with 19 bases spanning the gap. CDR1 MNHEY and CDR2 SMNVEV come from the germline V gene (reference sequence).

CDR3 bases: TGCGCCAGCAGCTTGTCTGGGACTTCCCGCTCCTATAATTCACCCCTCCACTTT. Translation: CASSLSGTSRSYNSPLHF. The chain joins TRBV5-1 to TRBJ1-6, with TRBD1 as a possible D gene (5 bases). This CDR3 comprises 18 residues. The germline V gene has CDR1 SGHRS and CDR2 YFSETQ. Trimming stripped 1 base from V and 0 bases from J, with 14 bases between.

This chain links TRBV5-5 with TRBJ1-5, with TRBD1 matching over 7 bases. Germline values: CDR1 SGHKS, CDR2 YYEKEE (reference sequence). The J segment lost 4 bases and the V segment lost 3 bases, leaving 10 bases of the junction unmatched. This CDR3 contains 16 residues. The DNA for the CDR3 is TGTGCCAGCAGCTGGGGGACAGAAACCCGAAATCAGCCCCAGCATTTT. Translated: CASSWGTETRNQPQHF. The whole variable domain, filled in from reference TRBV5-5 and TRBJ1-5, reads DAGVTQSPTHLIKTRGQQVTLRCSPISGHKSVSWYQQVLGQGPQFIFQYYEKEERGRGNFPDRFSARQFPNYSSELNVNALLLGDSALYLCASSWGTETRNQPQHFGDGTRLSIL.

This chain uses TRBV29-1 with TRBJ2-7; 13 bases fit TRBD2. The CDR3 has 15 residues. Germline values: CDR1 SQVTM, CDR2 ANQGSEA. The V and J ends lost 0 bases and 4 bases, in that order; junction bases with no gene match: 3. The CDR3: CSVEDLTSGRYEQYF. Written as DNA, the CDR3 is TGCAGCGTTGAAGATCTGACTAGCGGGAGGTACGAGCAGTACTTC.